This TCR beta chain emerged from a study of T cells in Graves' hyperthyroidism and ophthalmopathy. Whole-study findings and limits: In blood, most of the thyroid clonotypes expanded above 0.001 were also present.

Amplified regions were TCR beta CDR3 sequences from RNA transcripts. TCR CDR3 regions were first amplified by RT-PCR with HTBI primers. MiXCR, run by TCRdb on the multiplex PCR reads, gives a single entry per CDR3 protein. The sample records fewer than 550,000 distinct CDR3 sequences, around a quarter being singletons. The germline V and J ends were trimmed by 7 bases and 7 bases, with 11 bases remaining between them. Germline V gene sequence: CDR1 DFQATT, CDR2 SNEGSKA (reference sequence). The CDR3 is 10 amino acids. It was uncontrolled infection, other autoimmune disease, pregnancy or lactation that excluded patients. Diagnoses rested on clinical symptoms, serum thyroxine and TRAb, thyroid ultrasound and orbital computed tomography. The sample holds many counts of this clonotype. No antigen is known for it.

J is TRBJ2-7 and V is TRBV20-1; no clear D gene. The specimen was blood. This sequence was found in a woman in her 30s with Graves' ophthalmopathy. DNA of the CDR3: TGCAGTGGGACGCTTGAAGAGCAGTACTTC. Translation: CSGTLEEQYF.